This T cell receptor beta chain emerged from a study of T-cell reconstitution after alpha-beta-depleted transplantation in children. Study findings and constraints: The origin of high day-60 TCRbeta diversity in some patients lay in surviving recipient T cells and thymic progenitors.

The CDR3 is 15 residues long. Trimming took 0 bases from V and 13 from J, leaving 17 bases between them. Germline assignment: CDR1 SGDLS and CDR2 YYNGEE. This clonotype was observed at least ten times. Its antigen is unknown. Library preparation (for TCRbeta) was performed with unique molecular identifiers. TCRdb reprocessed the PCR reads with MiXCR, giving one entry per CDR3 protein. This table holds about 580,000 distinct CDR3 sequences, more than 20% found once. Here the sequenced sample was PBMCs, mostly from graft donor cells, taken 360 days after TCRalphabeta/CD19-depleted stem cell transplant. This chain connects TRBV9 to TRBJ1-6; tentative D call: TRBD1 (5 bases). This TCR was sampled from a boy under two years old who had a stem cell transplant for acute myeloid leukemia, so the T cells may come from the graft donor. Here the CDR3 DNA reads TGTGCCAGCAGCGTAGGTCTCGGGGCAGTTTGGCCCCTCCACTTT. Protein product: CASSVGLGAVWPLHF.